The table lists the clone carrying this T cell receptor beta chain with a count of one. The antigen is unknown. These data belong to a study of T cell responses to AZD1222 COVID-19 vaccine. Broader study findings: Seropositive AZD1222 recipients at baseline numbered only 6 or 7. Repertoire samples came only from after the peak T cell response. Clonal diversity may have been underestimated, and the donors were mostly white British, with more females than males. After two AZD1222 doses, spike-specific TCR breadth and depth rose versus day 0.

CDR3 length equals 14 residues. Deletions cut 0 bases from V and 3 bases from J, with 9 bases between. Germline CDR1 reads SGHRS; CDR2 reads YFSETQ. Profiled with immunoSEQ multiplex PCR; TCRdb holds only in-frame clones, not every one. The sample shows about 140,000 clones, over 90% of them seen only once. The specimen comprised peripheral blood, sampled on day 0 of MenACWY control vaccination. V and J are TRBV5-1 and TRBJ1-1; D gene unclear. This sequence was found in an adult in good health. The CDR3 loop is CASSLVSVYTEAFF. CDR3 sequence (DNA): TGCGCCAGCAGCTTGGTTTCGGTGTACACTGAAGCTTTCTTT.